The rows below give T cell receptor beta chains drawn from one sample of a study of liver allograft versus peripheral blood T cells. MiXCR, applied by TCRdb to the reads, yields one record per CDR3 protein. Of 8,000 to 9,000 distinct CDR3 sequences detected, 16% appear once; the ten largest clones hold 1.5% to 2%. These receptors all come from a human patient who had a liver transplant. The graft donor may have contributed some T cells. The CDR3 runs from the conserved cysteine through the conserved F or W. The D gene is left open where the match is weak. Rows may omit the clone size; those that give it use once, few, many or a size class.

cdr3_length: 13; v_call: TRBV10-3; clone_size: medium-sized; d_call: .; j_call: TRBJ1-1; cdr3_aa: CAISESENTEAFF; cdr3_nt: TGTGCCATCAGTGAGTCGGAGAACACTGAAGCTTTCTTT
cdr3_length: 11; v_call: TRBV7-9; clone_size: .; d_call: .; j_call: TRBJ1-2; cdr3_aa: CASSLEGGYTF; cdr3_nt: TGTGCCAGCAGCTTAGAGGGTGGCTACACCTTC
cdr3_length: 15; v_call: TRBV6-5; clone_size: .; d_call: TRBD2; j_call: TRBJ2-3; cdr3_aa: CASRPGLAGTDTQYF; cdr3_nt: TGTGCCAGCAGACCGGGACTAGCGGGCACAGATACGCAGTATTTT
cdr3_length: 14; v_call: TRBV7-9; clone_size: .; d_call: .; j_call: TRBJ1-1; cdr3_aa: CASSLAGRSGGAFF; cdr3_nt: TGTGCCAGCAGCTTAGCAGGCAGGTCAGGAGGGGCTTTCTTT
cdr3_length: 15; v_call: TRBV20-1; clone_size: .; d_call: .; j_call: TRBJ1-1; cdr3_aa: CSARGPGTANTEAYF; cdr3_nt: TGCAGTGCTAGAGGTCCCGGGACGGCTAACACTGAAGCTTACTTT
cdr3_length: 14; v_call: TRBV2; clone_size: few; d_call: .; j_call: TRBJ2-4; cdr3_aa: CASGRGRAKNIQYF; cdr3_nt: TGTGCCAGCGGTAGAGGGAGAGCCAAAAACATTCAGTACTTC
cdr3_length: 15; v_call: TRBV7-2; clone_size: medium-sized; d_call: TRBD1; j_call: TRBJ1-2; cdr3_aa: CASSPEDRGLLGYTF; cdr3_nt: TGTGCCAGCAGTCCAGAGGACAGGGGGCTTCTAGGCTACACCTTC
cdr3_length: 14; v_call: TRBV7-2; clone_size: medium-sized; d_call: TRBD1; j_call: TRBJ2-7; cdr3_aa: CASGSGGQSYEQYF; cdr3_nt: TGTGCCAGCGGATCTGGGGGACAGAGCTACGAGCAGTACTTC
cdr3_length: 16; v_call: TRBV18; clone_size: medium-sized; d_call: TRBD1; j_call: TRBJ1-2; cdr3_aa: CASSPPSGQENYGYTF; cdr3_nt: TGTGCCAGCTCACCACCGTCGGGACAGGAGAACTATGGCTACACCTTC
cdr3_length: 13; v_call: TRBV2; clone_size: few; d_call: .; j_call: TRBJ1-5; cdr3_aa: CASNRGSNQPQHF; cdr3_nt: TGTGCCAGCAATCGGGGTAGCAATCAGCCCCAGCATTTT
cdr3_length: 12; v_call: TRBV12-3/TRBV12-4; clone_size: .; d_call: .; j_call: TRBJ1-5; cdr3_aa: CAAGSSNQPQHF; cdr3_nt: TGTGCCGCTGGGAGCTCAAATCAGCCCCAGCATTTT
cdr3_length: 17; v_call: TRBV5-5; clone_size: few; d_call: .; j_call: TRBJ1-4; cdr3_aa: CASSSPRGGGANEKLFF; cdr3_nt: TGTGCCAGCAGCTCCCCCAGGGGCGGGGGGGCTAATGAAAAACTGTTTTTT
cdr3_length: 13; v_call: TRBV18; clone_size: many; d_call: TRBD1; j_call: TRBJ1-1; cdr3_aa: CASSSDRGGEAFF; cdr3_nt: TGTGCCAGCTCATCAGACAGGGGCGGTGAAGCTTTCTTT
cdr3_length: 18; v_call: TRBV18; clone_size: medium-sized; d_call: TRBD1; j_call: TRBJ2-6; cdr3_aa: CASSRGRTGVAGANVLTF; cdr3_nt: TGTGCCAGCTCACGTGGCCGGACAGGGGTAGCAGGGGCCAACGTCCTGACTTTC
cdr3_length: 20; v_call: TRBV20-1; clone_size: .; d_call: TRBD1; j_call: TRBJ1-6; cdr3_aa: CSARGKVGQGAISYNSPLHF; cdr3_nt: TGCAGTGCTAGGGGAAAAGTGGGACAGGGGGCGATATCCTATAATTCACCCCTCCACTTT
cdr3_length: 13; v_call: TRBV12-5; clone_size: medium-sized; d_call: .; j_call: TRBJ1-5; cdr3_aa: CASHRGNDQPQHF; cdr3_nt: TGTGCTAGTCATCGGGGAAACGATCAGCCCCAGCATTTT
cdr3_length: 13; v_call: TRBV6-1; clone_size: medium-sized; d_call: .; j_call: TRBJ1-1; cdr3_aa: CASKGRGSTEAFF; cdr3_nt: TGTGCCAGTAAGGGCAGGGGAAGCACTGAAGCTTTCTTT
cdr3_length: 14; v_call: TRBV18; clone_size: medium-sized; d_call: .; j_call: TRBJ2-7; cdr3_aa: CASSPGSPLYEQYF; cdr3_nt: TGTGCCAGCTCACCAGGCTCTCCCCTCTACGAGCAGTACTTC